The 22 T cell receptor beta chains listed next were all sequenced from one sample in a study of blood T cell repertoires in COVID-19. Sequencing used immunoSEQ multiplex PCR; TCRdb keeps in-frame clones, though not all of them. The sample gives some 150,000 clones, approximately 80% of which show up once; roughly 4.5% is in the top ten. Sequenced material: peripheral blood. The receptors come from a human donor in a cohort sampled during active COVID-19.

The chain links TRBV5-8 to TRBJ2-5; 8 nucleotides align to TRBD1. V lost 0 bases to trimming and J lost 3 bases; unmatched junction nucleotides: 1. Germline values: CDR1 SGHTS, CDR2 YDEGEE. CDR3 size: 14 residues. The CDR3 coding sequence is TGTGCCAGCAGCTTGGCGGACAGGGAAGAGACCCAGTACTTC. This encodes CASSLADREETQYF.

V usage is TRBV6-5 and J usage is TRBJ1-1; 10 nucleotides line up with TRBD1. The CDR3 has 13 residues. Losses at the gene ends were 5 bases for V and 4 bases for J; bases not matched to a gene: 1. Germline V lookup: CDR1 MNHEY, CDR2 SVGAGI. The DNA of the CDR3 is TGTGCCAGCAGTCGGACAGGGGGCACTGAAGCTTTCTTT. Translating it yields CASSRTGGTEAFF.

V and J are TRBV2 and TRBJ1-1; 10 bases map to TRBD1. The CDR3 is 15 residues long. V was pared by 1 base and J by 5 bases, with 4 bases of the junction left unmatched. CDR1 is SNHLY and CDR2 is FYNNEI in the germline V gene. CDR3 nucleotides: TGTGCCAGCAGTGAAGTCGGGACAGGGGTTACTGAAGCTTTCTTT. Amino acids: CASSEVGTGVTEAFF.

The rearrangement links TRBV18 to TRBJ2-1; TRBD2 matches 9 bases. CDR3 length: 17 amino acids. The V gene's germline CDR1 is KGHSH and CDR2 LQKENI. J lost 8 bases, V lost 0 bases, and 11 bases had no gene match. CDR3 in DNA: TGTGCCAGCTCACCACCACGCGGGGGGGCCAGGGAATATGAGCAGTTCTTC. Translating gives CASSPPRGGAREYEQFF.

This chain connects TRBV10-1 to TRBJ1-2; TRBD1 agrees at 9 bases. V lost 2 bases, J lost 6 bases, and 16 bases stayed unmatched. Per the germline V gene, CDR1 is WNHNN and CDR2 is SYGVQD (reference sequence). The length of the CDR3 is 18 residues. The CDR3 DNA reads TGCGCCAGCAGTGAGCCTAACAGGGGGCGCAGGGCGGTAGATGGCTACACCTTC. Translated, it gives CASSEPNRGRRAVDGYTF.

This rearrangement joins TRBV5-1 to TRBJ1-2; 10 positions agree with TRBD1. This CDR3 has 15 residues. In germline, CDR1 is SGHRS, CDR2 YFSETQ. V gave up 4 bases and J gave up 7 bases; unmatched junction bases: 10. CDR3 protein: CASSPSGTGVVGYTF. Here the CDR3 DNA reads TGCGCCAGCAGCCCCTCCGGGACAGGGGTAGTTGGCTACACCTTC.

V and J are TRBV19 and TRBJ2-5; TRBD2 matches 8 bases. This CDR3 is 18 amino acids long. The V gene end was trimmed by 5 bases and the J gene end by 4 bases; junction bases not matched to a gene: 18. Germline CDR1 reads LNHDA; CDR2 reads SQIVND (reference sequence). CDR3 sequence: CASSVGIGASGRIETQYF. The CDR3 coding sequence is TGTGCCAGTAGTGTGGGTATTGGGGCTAGCGGGCGTATAGAGACCCAGTACTTC.

This clone was seen more than once but under ten times. The rearrangement uses TRBV11-2 and TRBJ2-7; D ambiguous. V dropped 5 bases and J dropped 3 bases, with 8 bases sitting between them. Germline-derived CDR1 and CDR2 are SGHAT and FQNNGV. The CDR3 runs to 12 residues. CDR3 sequence (DNA): TGTGCCAGCAGCGTCTCGTTCTACGAGCAGTACTTC. Translating gives CASSVSFYEQYF.

The DNA for the CDR3 is TGTGCCAGCAGCTCGCCTGGCGGGAGGGGTACAGATACGCAGTATTTT. Amino acids: CASSSPGGRGTDTQYF. This rearrangement joins TRBV28 to TRBJ2-3; 9 nucleotides match TRBD2. J lost 3 bases, V lost 6 bases, and 10 bases had no gene match. The CDR3 covers 16 residues. Per the germline V gene, CDR1 is MDHEN and CDR2 is SYDVKM.

This chain links TRBV12-3 or TRBV12-4 with TRBJ1-2; TRBD1 agrees at 7 bases. V was clipped by 5 bases and J by 6 bases; unmatched bases: 6. This CDR3 is 13 amino acids long. Here the CDR3 DNA reads TGTGCCAGCAGTCCCGGACAGGTTCATGGCTACACCTTC. It codes for CASSPGQVHGYTF.

This chain uses TRBV30 with TRBJ2-5; D is uncertain. Germline lookup yields CDR1 GTSNPN and CDR2 SVGIG (reference sequence). Trimming pared 2 bases from V and 2 bases from J, leaving 9 bases between. CDR3 size: 13 residues. The CDR3 sequence is CAWSLQVQETQYF. The CDR3, as DNA: TGTGCCTGGAGTCTTCAGGTGCAAGAGACCCAGTACTTC.

This clone has just a few counts. V is TRBV7-9 and J is TRBJ2-1; TRBD2 aligns across 8 bases. This CDR3 has 16 amino acids. The ends lost 1 base at V and 1 base at J; junction bases unmatched: 3. Looked up from germline, CDR1 is SEHNR and CDR2 is FQNEAQ (reference sequence). For the CDR3, the DNA is TGTGCCAGCAGCTTAGTACTAGCGGATTCCTACAATGAGCAGTTCTTC. Translation gives CASSLVLADSYNEQFF.

The chain uses TRBV28 and TRBJ2-2, with D perhaps TRBD1 (7 bases). Trimming shortened V by 6 bases and J by 1 base, and 12 bases separated the two germline ends. The V gene's germline CDR1 is MDHEN and CDR2 SYDVKM. The CDR3 is 15 amino acids. The CDR3 protein is CASRAGQMNTGELFF. CDR3 nucleotide sequence: TGTGCCAGCAGGGCGGGACAGATGAACACCGGGGAGCTGTTTTTT.

This chain joins TRBV7-2 and TRBJ1-5; 7 bases are a match to TRBD1. Looked up from germline, CDR1 is SGHTA and CDR2 is FQGNSA. Losses at the gene ends were 4 bases for V and 2 bases for J; bases not matched to a gene: 2. The CDR3 runs to 14 residues. The CDR3 reads CASSSGTGNQPQHF. CDR3 DNA: TGTGCCAGCAGCTCCGGGACAGGCAATCAGCCCCAGCATTTT. Full variable domain (remainder filled in from reference TRBV7-2 and TRBJ1-5): GAGVSQSPSNKVTEKGKDVELRCDPISGHTALYWYRQSLGQGLEFLIYFQGNSAPDKSGLPSDRFSAERTGGSVSTLTIQRTQQEDSAVYLCASSSGTGNQPQHFGDGTRLSIL.

CDR3 region: CASSQLAQGSNEQFF. The CDR3 DNA is TGCGCCAGCAGCCAACTCGCACAGGGGAGCAATGAGCAGTTCTTC. The J gene is TRBJ2-1, the V gene TRBV4-1, with 7 positions matching TRBD1. The ends lost 2 bases at V and 6 bases at J; junction bases unmatched: 7. The CDR3 totals 15 residues. Germline assignment: CDR1 MGHRA and CDR2 YSYEKL.

This rearrangement joins TRBV7-8 to TRBJ2-7, with TRBD2 identical over 9 bases. CDR1 is SGHVS, CDR2 FQNEAQ, per germline. The CDR3 is made up of 15 amino acids. V lost 4 bases and J lost 2; bases outside the gene matches: 6. CDR3 coding DNA: TGTGCCAGCAGCTCCCGGCTAGCGGGGACCTACGAGCAGTACTTC. Its protein product is CASSSRLAGTYEQYF.

The chain is built from TRBV11-2 and TRBJ1-1, with TRBD1 as a possible D gene (5 bases). V lost 2 bases and J 1 base, leaving 14 bases between the germline ends. In germline, CDR1 is SGHAT, CDR2 FQNNGV. The CDR3 is 16 residues long. Here the CDR3 DNA reads TGTGCCAGCAGCTTAAGTAGGCGACAGTCGAACACTGAAGCTTTCTTT. This codes for CASSLSRRQSNTEAFF. Full variable domain (outside the CDR3, taken from reference TRBV11-2 and TRBJ1-1): EAGVAQSPRYKIIEKRQSVAFWCNPISGHATLYWYQQILGQGPKLLIQFQNNGVVDDSQLPKDRFSAERLKGVDSTLKIQPAKLEDSAVYLCASSLSRRQSNTEAFFGQGTRLTVV.

In DNA form, the CDR3 reads TGTGCCAGCAGTGAAAGAGGGACAGGCCCTTTTCGGGACATTCAGTACTTC. This gives the protein CASSERGTGPFRDIQYF. The chain combines TRBV2 with TRBJ2-4; 8 positions match TRBD1. CDR3 size: 17 residues. After removal of 2 bases from V and 8 bases from J, the junction contained 14 bases not matched to a gene. Germline-derived CDR1 and CDR2 are SNHLY and FYNNEI.

V and J are TRBV11-3 and TRBJ2-1; the D gene is possibly TRBD2 (5 bases). Germline V gives CDR1 SGHNT, CDR2 YENEEA. V was cut by 5 bases and J by 2 bases, with 16 bases left in between. The CDR3 is made up of 16 amino acids. CDR3 in amino acids: CASSEGSAGAYNEQFF. The CDR3 region has the DNA TGTGCCAGCAGCGAAGGGTCAGCCGGGGCCTACAATGAGCAGTTCTTC.

The chain uses TRBV6-6 and TRBJ2-1; 11 nucleotides line up with TRBD2. J lost 5 bases, V lost 5 bases, and 8 bases had no gene match. This CDR3 spans 16 amino acids. Germline CDR1 is MNHNY and CDR2 is SVGAGI (reference sequence). The CDR3 sequence: CASSLRTSGFDNEQFF. CDR3 in DNA: TGTGCCAGCAGTCTGAGGACTAGCGGGTTTGACAATGAGCAGTTCTTC.

The chain has TRBV10-1 and TRBJ2-7; D possibly corresponds to TRBD2 (5 bases). In germline, CDR1 is WNHNN, CDR2 SYGVQD (reference sequence). V lost 0 bases to trimming and J lost 3 bases, with 12 bases between them. The CDR3 runs to 15 residues. The CDR3 nucleotides are TGCGCCAGCAGTGAGTCTGTCCCCCGGGACTACGAGCAGTACGTC. Residues: CASSESVPRDYEQYV.

The chain links TRBV27 to TRBJ2-1, with 11 positions matching TRBD1. Trimming took 5 bases from V and 1 from J; bases not matched to a gene: 7. CDR1 MNHEY and CDR2 SMNVEV come from the germline V gene (reference sequence). This CDR3 is built from 17 residues. The CDR3 bases are TGTGCCAGCAGTCACTGGACAGGGGGCCAGTCCTACAATGAGCAGTTCTTC. Protein: CASSHWTGGQSYNEQFF.